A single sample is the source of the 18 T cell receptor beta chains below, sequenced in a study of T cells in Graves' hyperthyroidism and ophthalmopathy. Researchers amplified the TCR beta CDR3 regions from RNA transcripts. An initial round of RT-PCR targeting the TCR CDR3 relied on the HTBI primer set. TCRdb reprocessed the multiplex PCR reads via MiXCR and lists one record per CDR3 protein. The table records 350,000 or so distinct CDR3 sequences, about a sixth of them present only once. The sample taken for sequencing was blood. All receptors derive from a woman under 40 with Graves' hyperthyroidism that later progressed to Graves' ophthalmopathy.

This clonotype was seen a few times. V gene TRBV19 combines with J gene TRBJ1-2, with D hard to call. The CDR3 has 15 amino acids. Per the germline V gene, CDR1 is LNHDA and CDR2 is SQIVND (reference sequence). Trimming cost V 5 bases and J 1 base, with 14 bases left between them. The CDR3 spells CASSVSLGLNYGYTF. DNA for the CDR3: TGTGCCAGTAGTGTCAGTCTCGGTCTTAACTATGGCTACACCTTC.

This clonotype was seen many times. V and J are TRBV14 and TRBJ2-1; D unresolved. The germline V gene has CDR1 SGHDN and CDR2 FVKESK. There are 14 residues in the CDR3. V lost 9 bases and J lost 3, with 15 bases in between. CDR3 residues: CARLTRVDYNEQFF. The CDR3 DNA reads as TGTGCCAGGCTTACACGGGTGGACTACAATGAGCAGTTCTTC.

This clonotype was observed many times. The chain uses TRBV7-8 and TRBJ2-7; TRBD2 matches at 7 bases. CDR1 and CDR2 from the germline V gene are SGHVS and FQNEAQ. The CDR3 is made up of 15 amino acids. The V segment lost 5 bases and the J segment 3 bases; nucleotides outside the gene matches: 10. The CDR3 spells CASSAPSGRHYEQYF. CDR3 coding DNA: TGTGCCAGCAGCGCTCCTTCCGGGAGGCACTACGAGCAGTACTTC.

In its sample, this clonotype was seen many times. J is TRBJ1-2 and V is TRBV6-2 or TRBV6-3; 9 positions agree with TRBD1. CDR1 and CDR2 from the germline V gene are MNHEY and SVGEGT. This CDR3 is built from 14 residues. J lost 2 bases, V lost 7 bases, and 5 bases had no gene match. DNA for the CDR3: TGTGCCAGCATCTCCGGGACAGGGAACTATGGCTACACCTTC. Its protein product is CASISGTGNYGYTF.

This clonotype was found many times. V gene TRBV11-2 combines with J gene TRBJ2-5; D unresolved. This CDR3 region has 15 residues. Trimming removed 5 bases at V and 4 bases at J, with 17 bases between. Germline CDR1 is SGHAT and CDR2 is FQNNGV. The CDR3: CASSIGLGPRETQYF. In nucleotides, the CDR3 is TGTGCCAGCAGCATAGGGCTAGGGCCCCGAGAGACCCAGTACTTC. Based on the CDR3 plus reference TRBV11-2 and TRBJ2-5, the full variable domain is EAGVAQSPRYKIIEKRQSVAFWCNPISGHATLYWYQQILGQGPKLLIQFQNNGVVDDSQLPKDRFSAERLKGVDSTLKIQPAKLEDSAVYLCASSIGLGPRETQYFGPGTRLLVL.

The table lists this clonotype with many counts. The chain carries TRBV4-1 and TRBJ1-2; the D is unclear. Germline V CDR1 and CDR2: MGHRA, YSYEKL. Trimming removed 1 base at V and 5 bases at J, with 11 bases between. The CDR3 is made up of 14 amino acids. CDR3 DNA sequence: TGCGCCAGCAGCCAAGGTCCGGGAAGTTATGGCTACACCTTC. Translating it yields CASSQGPGSYGYTF.

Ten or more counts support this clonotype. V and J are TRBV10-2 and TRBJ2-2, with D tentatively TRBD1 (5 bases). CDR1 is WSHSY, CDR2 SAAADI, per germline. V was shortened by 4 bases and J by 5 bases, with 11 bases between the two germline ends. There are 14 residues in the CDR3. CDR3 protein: CASSGETETGELFF. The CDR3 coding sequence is TGCGCCAGCAGTGGAGAGACAGAGACCGGGGAGCTGTTTTTT.

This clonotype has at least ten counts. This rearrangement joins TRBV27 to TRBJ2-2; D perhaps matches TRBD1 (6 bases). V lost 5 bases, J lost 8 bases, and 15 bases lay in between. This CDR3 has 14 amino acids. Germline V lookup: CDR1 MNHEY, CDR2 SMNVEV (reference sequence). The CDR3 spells CASSTITGWGELFF. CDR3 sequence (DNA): TGTGCCAGCAGTACGATAACAGGGTGGGGGGAGCTGTTTTTT.

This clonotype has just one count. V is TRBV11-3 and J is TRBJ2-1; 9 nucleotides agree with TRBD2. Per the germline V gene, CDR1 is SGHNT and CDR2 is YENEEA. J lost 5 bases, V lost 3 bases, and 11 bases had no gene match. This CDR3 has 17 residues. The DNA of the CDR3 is TGTGCCAGCAGCTTGAGTGGCGGGAGGGCCTTCAACAATGAGCAGTTCTTC. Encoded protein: CASSLSGGRAFNNEQFF.

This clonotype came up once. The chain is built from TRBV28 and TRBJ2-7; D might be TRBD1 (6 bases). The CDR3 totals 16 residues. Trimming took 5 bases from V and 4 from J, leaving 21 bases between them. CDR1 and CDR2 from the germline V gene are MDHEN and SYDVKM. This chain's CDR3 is CASSVRTAAFPYEQYF. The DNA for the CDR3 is TGTGCCAGCAGTGTTCGGACAGCGGCCTTCCCTTACGAGCAGTACTTC.

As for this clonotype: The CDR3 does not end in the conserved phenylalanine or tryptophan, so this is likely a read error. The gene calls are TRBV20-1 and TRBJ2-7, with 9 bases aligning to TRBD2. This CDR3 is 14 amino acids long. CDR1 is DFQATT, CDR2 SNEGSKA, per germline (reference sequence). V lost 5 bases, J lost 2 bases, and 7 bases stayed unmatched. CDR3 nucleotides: TGCAGTGCTGCCGGGACTAGCACTACCTACGAGCAGTACCTC. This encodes CSAAGTSTTYEQYL.

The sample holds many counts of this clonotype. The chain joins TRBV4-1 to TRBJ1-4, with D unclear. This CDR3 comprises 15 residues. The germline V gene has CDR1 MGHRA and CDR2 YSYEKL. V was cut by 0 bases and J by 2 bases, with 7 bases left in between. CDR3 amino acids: CASSQEESTNEKLFF. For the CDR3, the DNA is TGCGCCAGCAGCCAAGAGGAGAGTACTAATGAAAAACTGTTTTTT.

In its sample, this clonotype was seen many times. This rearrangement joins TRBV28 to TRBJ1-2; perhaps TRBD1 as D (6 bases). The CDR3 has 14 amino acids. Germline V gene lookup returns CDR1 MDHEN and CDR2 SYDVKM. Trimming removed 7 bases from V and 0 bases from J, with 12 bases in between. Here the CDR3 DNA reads TGTGCCAGCACCGCTCAGGGGTCTAACTATGGCTACACCTTC. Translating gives CASTAQGSNYGYTF.

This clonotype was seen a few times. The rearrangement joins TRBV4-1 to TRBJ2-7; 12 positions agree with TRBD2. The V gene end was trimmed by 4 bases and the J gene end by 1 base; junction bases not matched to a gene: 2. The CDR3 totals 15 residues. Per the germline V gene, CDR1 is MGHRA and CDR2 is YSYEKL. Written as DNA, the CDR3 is TGCGCCAGCAGCCGACTAGCGGGGGAATCCTACGAGCAGTACTTC. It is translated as CASSRLAGESYEQYF.

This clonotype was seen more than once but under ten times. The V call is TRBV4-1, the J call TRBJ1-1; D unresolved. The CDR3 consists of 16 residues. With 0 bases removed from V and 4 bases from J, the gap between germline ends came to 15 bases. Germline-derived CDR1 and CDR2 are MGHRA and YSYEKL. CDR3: CASSQDPEGWGTEAFF. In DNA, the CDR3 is TGCGCCAGCAGCCAAGACCCCGAGGGCTGGGGCACTGAAGCTTTCTTT.

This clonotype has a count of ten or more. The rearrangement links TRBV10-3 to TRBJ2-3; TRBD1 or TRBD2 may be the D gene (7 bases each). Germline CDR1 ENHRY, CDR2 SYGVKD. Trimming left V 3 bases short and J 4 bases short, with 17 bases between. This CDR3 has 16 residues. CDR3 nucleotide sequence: TGTGCCATCAGTGATGCCGTGACAGGGAGGGCAGATACGCAGTATTTT. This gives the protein CAISDAVTGRADTQYF.

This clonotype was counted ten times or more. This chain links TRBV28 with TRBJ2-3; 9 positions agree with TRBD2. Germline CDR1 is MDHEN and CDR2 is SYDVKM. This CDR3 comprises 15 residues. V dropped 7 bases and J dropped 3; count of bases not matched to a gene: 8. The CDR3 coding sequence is TGTGCCAGCATTCAAGGCGGGGGGGCAACAGATACGCAGTATTTT. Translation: CASIQGGGATDTQYF.

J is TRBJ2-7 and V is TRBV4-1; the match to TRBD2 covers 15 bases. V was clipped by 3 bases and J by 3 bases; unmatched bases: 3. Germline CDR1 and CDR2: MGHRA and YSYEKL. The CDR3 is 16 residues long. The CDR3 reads CASSQGTSGRLYEQYF. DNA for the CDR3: TGCGCCAGCAGCCAGGGGACTAGCGGGAGGCTCTACGAGCAGTACTTC.